Below are 15 T cell receptor beta chains sequenced from a single sample in a study of cytomegalovirus exposure and HLA in healthy donors. It was with 60 Vbeta and 13 Jbeta primers that the PCR ran. Data came from immunoSEQ multiplex PCR; TCRdb stores just in-frame clones and leaves some out. The table shows about 190,000 clones, with approximately 90% occurring only once. The sequencing input was PBMCs. The receptors stem from a boy younger than 10 in good health and CMV-seronegative.

This rearrangement joins TRBV29-1 to TRBJ2-2; the D gene is possibly TRBD1 (5 bases). The CDR3 has 13 residues. V was trimmed by 6 bases and J by 5 bases, leaving 13 bases between them. Per germline, CDR1 SQVTM and CDR2 ANQGSEA. In DNA, the CDR3 is TGCAGCGTACCAGGGATCTCGACCGGGGAGCTGTTTTTT. Its protein is CSVPGISTGELFF.

A single count supports this clone. The chain couples TRBV5-1 to TRBJ2-3; tentatively, D is TRBD2 (6 bases). CDR3 size: 16 residues. The V gene's germline CDR1 is SGHRS and CDR2 YFSETQ. V lost 3 bases and J lost 1, with 15 bases in between. CDR3 nucleotides: TGCGCCAGCAGCTCCCAACCGGGGGAAGGCACAGATACGCAGTATTTT. Amino acids: CASSSQPGEGTDTQYF.

This sequence joins TRBV4-1 and TRBJ1-2; maybe TRBD1 (6 bases). The CDR3 loop spans 16 amino acids. Germline values: CDR1 MGHRA, CDR2 YSYEKL. Trimming took off 0 bases at V and 1 base at J, with 12 bases between the two ends. The CDR3 loop is CASSQEEGGINYGYTF. In DNA form, the CDR3 reads TGCGCCAGCAGCCAAGAAGAGGGGGGGATTAACTATGGCTACACCTTC.

V is TRBV7-3 and J is TRBJ2-2; D may be TRBD1 (5 bases). Trimming shortened V by 0 bases and J by 6 bases, and 11 bases separated the two germline ends. CDR1 and CDR2 (germline): SGHTA, FQGTGA. The CDR3 contains 15 residues. CDR3 in DNA: TGTGCCAGCAGCTTAACAGGGGATATTGCCGGGGAGCTGTTTTTT. Translation: CASSLTGDIAGELFF.

The genes are TRBV9 and TRBJ1-1, with D unresolved. V lost 4 bases and J 4 bases, leaving 11 bases between the germline ends. This CDR3 is built from 13 residues. Per germline, CDR1 SGDLS and CDR2 YYNGEE. The CDR3 loop reads CASSLSWSTEAFF. The CDR3 nucleotides are TGTGCCAGCAGCCTATCATGGAGCACTGAAGCTTTCTTT.

This chain connects TRBV5-1 to TRBJ2-7; perhaps TRBD1 as D (6 bases). Looked up from germline, CDR1 is SGHRS and CDR2 is YFSETQ. This CDR3 is 15 amino acids long. V lost 0 bases, J lost 1 base, and 11 bases lay in between. The CDR3 here is CASSLAQGRSYEQYF. The DNA for the CDR3 is TGCGCCAGCAGCTTGGCACAGGGTCGTTCCTACGAGCAGTACTTC.

This clone has just a few counts. At one boundary the junction diverges from the germline segment, which might be a read error. The rearrangement joins TRBV4-1 to TRBJ1-1; D remains ambiguous. Looked up from germline, CDR1 is MGHRA and CDR2 is YSYEKL. The CDR3 length is 15 residues. CDR3 bases: TGCGCCAGCAGCCTACATCATATAGCCCCCCCTAAACGGGTCTTT. It encodes CASSLHHIAPPKRVF.

The V gene is TRBV6-4, the J gene TRBJ2-1, with TRBD2 identical over 9 bases. CDR1 and CDR2 (germline): MRHNA, SNTAGT. V lost 6 bases to trimming and J lost 10 bases; unmatched junction nucleotides: 10. The CDR3 length is 14 residues. The CDR3, as DNA: TGTGCCAGCAGAGTACAGCGGGGGGCGAGAGAGCAGTTCTTC. Translated, it gives CASRVQRGAREQFF.

V and J are TRBV6-4 and TRBJ2-1, with 9 positions matching TRBD2. The V gene end was trimmed by 4 bases and the J gene end by 8 bases; junction bases not matched to a gene: 6. Germline V gives CDR1 MRHNA, CDR2 SNTAGT. CDR3 length: 14 amino acids. Here the CDR3 reads CASSAAGGIDEQFF. CDR3 nucleotide sequence: TGTGCCAGCAGTGCTGCGGGGGGGATCGATGAGCAGTTCTTC.

This clone was observed once. The genes are TRBV6-6 and TRBJ2-7, with D possibly TRBD1 on 6 matching bases. The CDR3 has 16 residues. Germline V gene sequence: CDR1 MNHNY, CDR2 SVGAGI (reference sequence). V lost 2 bases and J lost 5, with 19 bases in between. The DNA of the CDR3 is TGTGCCAGCAGTTACCGGACCCGGGACATTACCCACGAGCAGTACTTC. Its translation: CASSYRTRDITHEQYF.

Only a few counts were recorded for this clone. The DNA for the CDR3 is TGTGCCAGCAGCGAGGGGGGACTAGCGGGATACAATGAGCAGTTCTTC. It codes for CASSEGGLAGYNEQFF. The chain employs TRBV7-9 and TRBJ2-1; 13 positions match TRBD2. The CDR3 has 16 residues. Trimming cost V 5 bases and J 4 bases; bases outside gene matches: 5. Germline V gene lookup returns CDR1 SEHNR and CDR2 FQNEAQ (reference sequence).

The chain carries TRBV6-1 and TRBJ2-7, with TRBD2 identical over 7 bases. The germline CDR1 and CDR2 sequences are MNHNS and SASEGT. The length of the CDR3 is 15 residues. With 10 bases clipped from V and 3 bases from J, the junction kept 15 bases outside the gene matches. This chain's CDR3 is CATNGGEGSYYEQYF. CDR3 bases: TGTGCCACCAACGGCGGGGAGGGGTCCTACTACGAGCAGTACTTC.

Notes on this clone: The sample contains more than one DNA sequence encoding this CDR3. The chain links TRBV7-9 to TRBJ1-1; no definite D call. Germline CDR1 SEHNR, CDR2 FQNEAQ (reference sequence). The length of the CDR3 is 11 residues. Trimming shortened V by 5 bases and J by 4 bases, and 5 bases separated the two germline ends. The CDR3 is CASSLSTEAFF. As DNA, the CDR3 is TGTGCCAGCAGCCTCTCCACTGAAGCTTTCTTT.

This CDR3 is CASKAEGVYGQPQHF. The CDR3 nucleotides are TGTGCCAGCAAGGCCGAGGGGGTGTATGGGCAGCCCCAGCATTTT. V gene TRBV6-6 combines with J gene TRBJ1-5, with a possible D match to TRBD1 (6 bases). The CDR3 runs to 15 residues. CDR1 is MNHNY and CDR2 is SVGAGI in the germline V gene (reference sequence). V shed 7 bases and J shed 7 bases, with 20 bases lying between them.

CDR3 protein: CASSVGQTRDEQYF. As DNA, the CDR3 is TGTGCCAGCAGTGTTGGGCAGACTAGAGACGAGCAGTACTTC. V and J are TRBV2 and TRBJ2-7; maybe TRBD2 (6 bases). The germline V gene has CDR1 SNHLY and CDR2 FYNNEI. The CDR3 is made up of 14 amino acids. V dropped 4 bases and J dropped 5 bases, with 15 bases sitting between them.